These T cell receptor beta chains were read from a single sample in a study of tumor-infiltrating lymphocytes in glioblastoma multiforme. MiXCR, applied by TCRdb to the multiplex PCR reads, yields one record per CDR3 protein. The table shows around 10,000 distinct CDR3 sequences, with over 60% occurring only once. The sequenced sample was brain tumor tissue. These receptors originate from a male donor with glioblastoma. Each CDR3 is given with its conserved first and last residue. The D gene is left open where the match is weak. Not every row has a clone size; where given, it reads once, few, many or a size class.

CASSLDEYEQYF,TGTGCCAGCAGCTTAGATGAATACGAGCAGTACTTC,.,TRBV11-2,many,TRBJ2-7
CASDRGSTGELFF,TGTGCCAGCGACAGGGGCTCCACCGGGGAGCTGTTTTTT,TRBD1,TRBV2,.,TRBJ2-2
CASSLALASLGKLFF,TGCGCCAGCAGCTTGGCGTTAGCAAGCCTCGGGAAGCTGTTTTTT,.,TRBV5-1,.,TRBJ2-2
CASSPLGRTDNYDQYF,TGTGCCAGCAGCCCCTTAGGTCGGACAGACAACTACGATCAGTACTTC,.,TRBV11-2,.,TRBJ2-7
CSARSATWGANSPLHF,TGCAGTGCTAGATCCGCAACATGGGGCGCGAATTCACCCCTCCACTTT,.,TRBV20-1,.,TRBJ1-6
CASSLGQGNEQYF,TGTGCCAGCAGTTTAGGGCAGGGGAACGAGCAGTACTTC,.,TRBV12-3/TRBV12-4,medium-sized,TRBJ2-7
CASSDRGVDHNEQFF,TGTGCCAGCAGTGATCGAGGGGTGGACCACAATGAGCAGTTCTTC,.,TRBV25-1,many,TRBJ2-1
CASSSSATNEAFF,TGTGCCAGCAGCTCTTCCGCGACTAATGAAGCTTTCTTT,.,TRBV11-3,.,TRBJ1-1
CRASRPGLAGGPSSTDTQYF,TGCAGAGCTAGTCGCCCCGGACTTGCTGGAGGGCCGAGTAGCACAGATACGCAGTATTTT,.,TRBV20-1,.,TRBJ2-3
CSARPAGTLRTEAFF,TGCAGTGCTCGCCCGGCTGGGACACTGCGCACTGAAGCTTTCTTT,.,TRBV20-1,.,TRBJ1-1
CSTRDVSPFNEQLF,TGCAGCACTCGGGACGTGAGCCCCTTCAATGAGCAGCTCTTC,.,TRBV29-1,.,TRBJ2-1
CASSSVDQPQHF,TGTGCCAGCAGTTCCGTGGATCAGCCCCAGCATTTT,.,TRBV6-2/TRBV6-3,medium-sized,TRBJ1-5
CASSQDIAGVRSGRGKNIQYF,TGTGCCAGCAGCCAAGATATAGCCGGTGTACGGAGCGGCAGGGGCAAAAACATTCAGTACTTC,.,TRBV4-2,medium-sized,TRBJ2-4
CASSEAGIRGTQYF,TGTGCCAGCAGTGAAGCCGGGATACGAGGGACCCAGTACTTC,.,TRBV6-1,medium-sized,TRBJ2-5
CASSLVPDEQFF,TGTGCCAGCAGCTTAGTTCCCGATGAGCAGTTCTTC,.,TRBV11-3,many,TRBJ2-1
CSARRDSTNYGYTF,TGCAGTGCTAGGCGGGACAGCACTAACTATGGCTACACCTTC,TRBD1,TRBV20-1,medium-sized,TRBJ1-2
CSALQTGTTLNTRYF,TGCAGTGCACTACAGACAGGGACGACCCTTAATACGCGGTATTTT,TRBD1,TRBV20-1,.,TRBJ2-3
CSRGVENIQYF,TGCAGTAGGGGGGTGGAAAACATTCAGTACTTC,.,TRBV29-1,.,TRBJ2-4
CASSSRVDILGELFF,TGTGCCAGCAGCTCCAGGGTGGATATCCTAGGGGAGCTGTTTTTT,.,TRBV11-2,.,TRBJ2-2
CASSLAGQSRNEQFF,TGCGCCAGCAGCTTGGCCGGTCAGAGTAGGAATGAGCAGTTCTTT,.,TRBV5-1,.,TRBJ2-1
CASSSRDRAAFSGPQHF,TGTGCCAGCAGTTCAAGGGACAGGGCCGCTTTTAGTGGGCCCCAGCATTTT,TRBD1,TRBV28,.,TRBJ1-5
CASQNMASGVSHPHF,TGCGCCAGCCAAAACATGGCATCTGGGGTTTCACACCCCCACTTT,.,TRBV4-1,.,TRBJ1-6
CASSGVAGGTYEQYF,TGTGCCAGCAGTGGAGTGGCGGGTGGGACCTACGAGCAGTACTTC,.,TRBV11-2,.,TRBJ2-7
CSANPRELDRYQETQYF,TGCAGTGCTAATCCCCGCGAACTGGACAGATATCAAGAGACCCAGTACTTC,.,TRBV20-1,.,TRBJ2-5
CASSTPYSQETQYF,TGTGCCAGCAGCACCCCCTATTCCCAAGAGACCCAGTACTTC,.,TRBV7-9,many,TRBJ2-5
CASSSDRGSYEQYF,TGTGCCAGCAGTTCGGACAGGGGCTCCTACGAGCAGTACTTC,TRBD1,TRBV6-5,medium-sized,TRBJ2-7
CASSLYSDYGYTF,TGTGCCAGCAGCTTATACAGCGACTATGGCTACACCTTC,.,TRBV11-2,.,TRBJ1-2
CASSSGRHYGYTF,TGTGCCAGCAGCTCAGGACGCCACTACGGCTACACCTTC,.,TRBV5-5,many,TRBJ1-2
CASSQGGEQFF,TGTGCCAGCAGCCAAGGGGGGGAGCAGTTCTTC,.,TRBV4-2,.,TRBJ2-1
CASRYGLAGFDEQYF,TGTGCCAGCAGATACGGACTAGCGGGATTCGACGAGCAGTACTTC,TRBD2,TRBV5-4,.,TRBJ2-7
CSARGPDRGIRKAKNIQYF,TGCAGTGCTAGAGGCCCGGACAGGGGGATTCGAAAAGCCAAAAACATTCAGTATTTC,TRBD1,TRBV20-1,.,TRBJ2-4
CGSSLDRPGEQYF,TGTGGCAGCAGCCTGGACAGGCCTGGCGAGCAGTACTTC,TRBD1,TRBV4-2,.,TRBJ2-7
CASNLDSPSVHNEQFF,TGTGCCAGCAACTTAGACTCCCCTAGCGTGCACAATGAGCAGTTCTTC,.,TRBV11-2,.,TRBJ2-1
CAGSLAGETQYF,TGTGCCGGCAGCTTAGCCGGCGAGACCCAGTACTTC,.,TRBV28,.,TRBJ2-5
CAISGLAGHFPGEQYF,TGTGCCATCAGTGGGCTAGCGGGACACTTCCCGGGCGAGCAGTACTTC,TRBD2,TRBV10-3,.,TRBJ2-7
CASSQDVAGVRSGRGKNIQYF,TGTGCCAGCAGCCAAGATGTAGCCGGTGTACGGAGCGGCAGGGGAAAAAACATTCAGTACTTC,.,TRBV4-2,once,TRBJ2-4
CAITRSGRAYNEQFF,TGTGCCATCACCCGAAGCGGGAGGGCCTACAATGAGCAGTTCTTC,TRBD2,TRBV5-6,.,TRBJ2-1
CSVVGLYNEQFF,TGCAGCGTTGTTGGGCTCTACAATGAGCAGTTCTTC,.,TRBV29-1,.,TRBJ2-1
CASSSFLGEHTGELFF,TGTGCCAGCAGCTCATTCCTCGGGGAGCACACCGGGGAGCTGTTTTTT,.,TRBV11-2,.,TRBJ2-2
CATTQGDSPLHF,TGTGCCACAACCCAGGGTGATTCACCCCTCCACTTT,.,TRBV6-5,.,TRBJ1-6
CACSTTPNTDTMYF,TGTGCCTGCAGCACGACACCGAACACAGATACGATGTATTTT,.,TRBV6-2/TRBV6-3,.,TRBJ2-3
CSVTLGGHTYDQHF,TGCAGCGTCACCCTCGGCGGACATACCTACGATCAGCACTTC,.,TRBV29-1,.,TRBJ2-7
CASTTPNTDTQYF,TGTGCCAGCACGACACCGAACACAGATACCCAGTATTTT,.,TRBV6-2/TRBV6-3,.,TRBJ2-3
CASSLCSGRLETQYF,TGTGCCAGCAGCTTGTGTAGCGGGAGATTGGAGACCCAGTACTTC,TRBD2,TRBV7-3,.,TRBJ2-5
CSARAGGGDVQPQHF,TGCAGTGCTAGAGCGGGGGGAGGGGATGTGCAGCCCCAGCATTTT,.,TRBV20-1,once,TRBJ1-5
CASSRRYAGAGEQFF,TGTGCCAGCAGCCGTCGTTATGCTGGGGCAGGGGAGCAGTTCTTC,.,TRBV11-2,once,TRBJ2-1
CASSLMQGRTRGLFF,TGTGCCAGCAGTTTAATGCAGGGTAGGACCCGGGGGCTGTTTTTT,.,TRBV12-3/TRBV12-4,.,TRBJ2-2
CTSTLGLAVDTQYF,TGTACCAGCACCTTGGGACTAGCGGTAGATACGCAGTATTTT,TRBD2,TRBV11-2,.,TRBJ2-3
CNARDPGETQYF,TGCAATGCTAGAGATCCGGGAGAGACCCAGTACTTC,.,TRBV20-1,.,TRBJ2-5
CATSFLAGTDMQYF,TGTGCCACCAGTTTTCTAGCGGGGACAGATATGCAGTATTTT,TRBD2,TRBV24-1,.,TRBJ2-3
CASGLVAGEFDEQYF,TGCGCCAGCGGCTTAGTAGCGGGGGAGTTCGACGAGCAGTACTTC,TRBD2,TRBV11-2,.,TRBJ2-7